Below, 25 T cell receptor beta chains from the same sample are listed, as sequenced in a study of relationships among human T cell subsets. Anti-CD45RO beads selected memory T cells out of the CD45RA-negative fraction. TCR alpha and beta CDR3s were amplified from mRNA by semiquantitative ARM-PCR. Exponential amplification used communal superprimers after tagged nested gene-specific primers in ARM-PCR. TCRdb itself ran the multiplex PCR reads through MiXCR, one entry per CDR3 protein. The table has 7,500 to 9,500 distinct CDR3 sequences, 54% seen once; the top ten hold around 5%. The sequencing sample was made of memory T cells sorted from blood. These receptors came from a man between 40 and 49 years old in good health.

The CDR3 sequence is CASSQDWGRAADTQYF. The CDR3 nucleotides are TGCGCCAGCAGCCAAGACTGGGGCAGGGCCGCAGATACGCAGTATTTT. This chain joins TRBV4-1 and TRBJ2-3; perhaps TRBD1 as D (5 bases). V was trimmed by 0 bases and J by 4 bases, leaving 14 bases between them. Looked up from germline, CDR1 is MGHRA and CDR2 is YSYEKL. This CDR3 is 16 amino acids long.

This clonotype has a single count. This rearrangement joins TRBV5-4 to TRBJ2-1, with 12 bases aligning to TRBD2. Germline CDR1 SGHNT, CDR2 YYREEE (reference sequence). The CDR3 has 15 residues. V shed 2 bases and J 7 bases; nucleotides not matched to a gene: 4. CDR3 sequence reads: CASSFRTSGKNEQFF. The CDR3 bases are TGTGCCAGCAGCTTCCGGACTAGCGGGAAGAATGAGCAGTTCTTC.

This clonotype has more than one count but fewer than ten. The V call is TRBV14, the J call TRBJ1-6; unclear D gene. The CDR3 is made up of 13 amino acids. Germline V gene data show CDR1 as SGHDN and CDR2 as FVKESK. The germline V and J ends were trimmed by 5 bases and 7 bases, with 9 bases remaining between them. The DNA for the CDR3 is TGTGCCAGCAGCGGACGAGGGAATTCACCCCTCCACTTT. This sequence encodes CASSGRGNSPLHF.

The CDR3 protein is CSVDRSSAEAFF. The CDR3 DNA reads as TGCAGCGTTGACAGGTCTAGCGCTGAAGCTTTCTTT. The chain recombines TRBV29-1 with TRBJ1-1; D is ambiguous. The germline gives CDR1 SQVTM, CDR2 ANQGSEA. This CDR3 has 12 residues. Trimming pared 3 bases from V and 6 bases from J, leaving 11 bases between.

This rearrangement joins TRBV28 to TRBJ1-5; unclear D gene. CDR1 MDHEN and CDR2 SYDVKM come from the germline V gene. The CDR3 totals 16 residues. With 5 bases removed from V and 0 bases from J, the gap between germline ends came to 14 bases. CDR3 DNA sequence: TGTGCCAGCAGTGGGGAGCAGTCTTATAGCAATCAGCCCCAGCATTTT. This translates into CASSGEQSYSNQPQHF.

J is TRBJ2-7 and V is TRBV28, with 15 bases lining up with TRBD2. V trimming: 3 bases; J trimming: 1 base; junction bases outside the gene matches: 10. This CDR3 spans 19 amino acids. CDR1 is MDHEN and CDR2 is SYDVKM in the germline V gene. The CDR3 sequence is CASSLQGLAGGAGSYEQYF. The CDR3, as DNA: TGTGCCAGCAGTTTGCAGGGACTAGCGGGGGGAGCGGGGTCCTACGAGCAGTACTTC.

The chain couples TRBV28 to TRBJ1-2, with a possible D match to TRBD1 (5 bases). Germline CDR1 is MDHEN and CDR2 is SYDVKM. The ends were cut back, 1 base at V and 8 bases at J, with 14 bases in the middle. The CDR3 contains 14 residues. In nucleotides, the CDR3 is TGTGCCAGCAGTTTATTGGCCAGGGCGGGAGGCTACACCTTC. This gives the protein CASSLLARAGGYTF.

The genes are TRBV28 and TRBJ1-5; 7 bases fit TRBD1. Germline lookup yields CDR1 MDHEN and CDR2 SYDVKM. The CDR3 is made up of 16 amino acids. J was trimmed by 1 base and V by 3 bases; bases with no gene match: 6. The CDR3 sequence: CASSFTGALSNQPQHF. In nucleotides, the CDR3 is TGTGCCAGCAGTTTCACAGGGGCATTAAGCAATCAGCCCCAGCATTTT.

This clonotype was observed a few times. The rearrangement uses TRBV20-1 and TRBJ2-5; 7 nucleotides agree with TRBD1. V dropped 1 base and J dropped 9; count of bases not matched to a gene: 8. Germline CDR1 reads DFQATT; CDR2 reads SNEGSKA (reference sequence). The CDR3 runs 13 residues. The CDR3 region has the DNA TGCAGTGCTAGAGCCTGGATAAGGGGGCCCCAGTACTTC. Translating it yields CSARAWIRGPQYF.

The V and J genes are TRBV11-2 and TRBJ1-6; D might be TRBD1 (5 bases). The V and J ends lost 1 base and 11 bases respectively, with 6 bases between them. CDR1 SGHAT and CDR2 FQNNGV come from the germline V gene. The CDR3 totals 12 residues. Written as DNA, the CDR3 is TGTGCCAGCAGCTTAGTAGGGGCACCCCTCCACTTT. Translated, it gives CASSLVGAPLHF. The full variable domain, rest sourced from reference TRBV11-2 and TRBJ1-6, is EAGVAQSPRYKIIEKRQSVAFWCNPISGHATLYWYQQILGQGPKLLIQFQNNGVVDDSQLPKDRFSAERLKGVDSTLKIQPAKLEDSAVYLCASSLVGAPLHFGNGTRLTVT.

Only a few counts were recorded for this clonotype. The V gene is TRBV27, the J gene TRBJ1-2; D is perhaps TRBD1 (5 bases). V was cut by 2 bases and J by 2 bases, with 6 bases left in between. This CDR3 comprises 13 residues. Germline CDR1 reads MNHEY; CDR2 reads SMNVEV (reference sequence). The CDR3 nucleotides read TGTGCCAGCAGTTTACAGGGAAACTATGGCTACACCTTC. Its translation: CASSLQGNYGYTF.

V is TRBV11-3 and J is TRBJ1-1, with D unclear. With 2 bases removed from V and 1 base from J, the gap between germline ends came to 5 bases. Germline lookup yields CDR1 SGHNT and CDR2 YENEEA. The CDR3 runs 13 residues. The CDR3 region is CASSLQQNTEAFF. For the CDR3, the DNA is TGTGCCAGCAGCTTACAACAGAACACTGAAGCTTTCTTT.

The rearrangement uses TRBV11-3 and TRBJ2-7, with TRBD1 as a possible D gene (6 bases). V was clipped by 5 bases and J by 9 bases, with 23 bases between them. Germline V lookup: CDR1 SGHNT, CDR2 YENEEA. This CDR3 spans 15 amino acids. The CDR3 spells CASSRRTGSNDGQYF. CDR3 DNA sequence: TGTGCCAGCAGCCGTCGTACAGGGTCTAATGACGGGCAGTACTTC. Full variable domain (remainder filled in from reference TRBV11-3 and TRBJ2-7): EAGVVQSPRYKIIEKKQPVAFWCNPISGHNTLYWYLQNLGQGPELLIRYENEEAVDDSQLPKDRFSAERLKGVDSTLKIQPAELGDSAVYLCASSRRTGSNDGQYFGPGTRLTVT.

This chain joins TRBV7-8 and TRBJ1-5, with D uncertain. CDR3 length: 13 amino acids. Trimming cost V 2 bases and J 3 bases, with 5 bases left between them. Germline lookup yields CDR1 SGHVS and CDR2 FQNEAQ. CDR3 in DNA: TGTGCCAGCAGCTTAATGCCCAATCAGCCCCAGCATTTT. Translating it yields CASSLMPNQPQHF.

This clonotype was seen a handful of times. The rearrangement uses TRBV11-2 and TRBJ2-1; 9 positions agree with TRBD1. The V gene end was trimmed by 4 bases and the J gene end by 16 bases; junction bases not matched to a gene: 11. Germline CDR1 is SGHAT and CDR2 is FQNNGV. The CDR3 contains 13 residues. CDR3: CASSSLRDRAKFF. DNA of the CDR3: TGTGCCAGCAGCTCCCTCCGGGACAGGGCCAAATTCTTC.

Points on this clonotype: The CDR3 ends on some other residue instead of the conserved phenylalanine or tryptophan, so this is likely a read error. This sequence joins TRBV2 and TRBJ1-5, with D unresolved. Germline values: CDR1 SNHLY, CDR2 FYNNEI. V lost 2 bases to trimming and J lost 1 base, with 9 bases between them. This CDR3 has 15 residues. Here the CDR3 reads CASSEKGLSNQPQHS. In DNA, the CDR3 is TGTGCCAGCAGTGAAAAGGGATTGAGCAATCAGCCCCAGCATTCT.

This sequence joins TRBV11-2 and TRBJ2-2, with unresolved D. CDR1 SGHAT and CDR2 FQNNGV come from the germline V gene. This CDR3 region has 14 residues. Trimming pared 1 base from V and 1 base from J, leaving 4 bases between. The CDR3 DNA reads TGTGCCAGCAGCTTAGTCCAGAACACCGGGGAGCTGTTTTTT. The encoded protein is CASSLVQNTGELFF.

This sequence joins TRBV6-6 and TRBJ2-5, with TRBD2 matching 13 bases. Germline values: CDR1 MNHNY, CDR2 SVGAGI (reference sequence). The CDR3 length is 18 residues. V was pared by 7 bases and J by 4 bases, with 15 bases of the junction left unmatched. The CDR3 DNA is TGTGCCAGCACCATCAGCGGACTAGCGGGAGTGGCAAGAGAGACCCAGTACTTC. This sequence encodes CASTISGLAGVARETQYF.

V gene TRBV7-9 combines with J gene TRBJ2-7, with TRBD2 identical over 8 bases. Trimming took 5 bases from V and 3 from J; bases not matched to a gene: 15. Germline V CDR1 and CDR2: SEHNR, FQNEAQ (reference sequence). The length of the CDR3 is 17 residues. The CDR3 DNA reads TGTGCCAGCAGCCCGGGGGACCTAGCGGGCCGAAACTACGAGCAGTACTTC. Residues: CASSPGDLAGRNYEQYF.

CDR3 in DNA: TGCAGTGCTAGTTCCCCAGACAGGGCCTACGAGCAGTACTTC. As protein: CSASSPDRAYEQYF. J is TRBJ2-7 and V is TRBV20-1; 7 bases agree with TRBD1. Trimming cost V 3 bases and J 2 bases; bases outside gene matches: 7. This CDR3 is built from 14 residues. The germline CDR1 and CDR2 sequences are DFQATT and SNEGSKA (reference sequence).

This chain uses TRBV28 with TRBJ2-3; 7 bases fit TRBD2. V trimming: 6 bases; J trimming: 4 bases; junction bases outside the gene matches: 10. The CDR3 has 15 residues. Germline V CDR1 and CDR2: MDHEN, SYDVKM. This chain's CDR3 is CASRQTRLAADTQYF. Written as DNA, the CDR3 is TGTGCCAGCAGACAGACCAGGCTAGCGGCAGATACGCAGTATTTT.

The chain carries TRBV28 and TRBJ2-6; 7 nucleotides align to TRBD2. The germline V gene has CDR1 MDHEN and CDR2 SYDVKM. The length of the CDR3 is 17 residues. V dropped 3 bases and J dropped 2; count of bases not matched to a gene: 7. For the CDR3, the DNA is TGTGCCAGCAGTTTTCCAAGACTAGCCCCTGGGGCCAACGTCCTGACTTTC. Its protein is CASSFPRLAPGANVLTF.

This clonotype was observed a single time. The chain uses TRBV19 and TRBJ1-5; TRBD1 is a possible D gene (5 bases). The V end lost 4 bases, the J end lost 0 bases, and 13 bases lay between the germline ends. The CDR3 is 16 amino acids. Germline-derived CDR1 and CDR2 are LNHDA and SQIVND (reference sequence). CDR3 sequence: CASSNQGPYSNQPQHF. The CDR3 DNA is TGTGCCAGTAGTAACCAGGGACCATATAGCAATCAGCCCCAGCATTTT. Based on the CDR3 plus reference TRBV19 and TRBJ1-5, the full variable domain is DGGITQSPKYLFRKEGQNVTLSCEQNLNHDAMYWYRQDPGQGLRLIYYSQIVNDFQKGDIAEGYSVSREKKESFPLTVTSAQKNPTAFYLCASSNQGPYSNQPQHFGDGTRLSIL.

The chain has TRBV7-9 and TRBJ2-6; D call uncertain. Trimming left V 9 bases short and J 4 bases short, with 10 bases between. The germline CDR1 and CDR2 sequences are SEHNR and FQNEAQ (reference sequence). The CDR3 has 13 residues. In DNA form, the CDR3 reads TGTGCCAGTCTCGGTTCCGGGGCCAACGTCCTGACTTTC. This sequence encodes CASLGSGANVLTF.

V and J are TRBV10-1 and TRBJ2-3, with D unresolved. CDR3 length equals 12 residues. The germline V and J ends were trimmed by 5 bases and 5 bases, with 8 bases remaining between them. Germline CDR1 is WNHNN and CDR2 is SYGVQD (reference sequence). The CDR3 DNA follows: TGCGCCAGCAGTCCCACGGGAGATACGCAGTATTTT. It translates to CASSPTGDTQYF.